Below, 29 T cell receptor beta chains from the same sample are listed, as sequenced in a study of human T cells and chemical hapten exposure. As for time point: patch test 1, 2 weeks after DPC sensitization. The treatment was: therapeutic diphenylcyclopropenone sensitization with weekly scalp DPC. MiXCR, applied by TCRdb to the RACE reads, yields one record per CDR3 protein. This sample has tens of thousands of distinct CDR3 sequences, with over 7.5% found just once. Here the sequenced sample was whole blood, taken in connection with sensitization to the hapten diphenylcyclopropenone (DPC). These receptors all come from a woman aged 40 to 55 with alopecia areata. Some clones in this sample may be carry-over from other donors' samples.

The table lists this clonotype with many counts. This chain joins TRBV5-1 and TRBJ2-1; 8 bases fit TRBD1. V shed 4 bases, J shed 7 bases, and the junction held 13 bases outside the gene matches. This CDR3 comprises 16 residues. Germline CDR1 SGHRS, CDR2 YFSETQ. The chain's CDR3 is CASSPDRDRRGNEQFF. CDR3 bases: TGCGCCAGCAGCCCCGACCGGGACAGGCGAGGGAATGAGCAGTTCTTC. Supplemented by reference TRBV5-1 and TRBJ2-1, the full variable domain reads KAGVTQTPRYLIKTRGQQVTLSCSPISGHRSVSWYQQTPGQGLQFLFEYFSETQRNKGNFPGRFSGRQFSNSRSEMNVSTLELGDSALYLCASSPDRDRRGNEQFFGPGTRLTVL.

At least ten counts were recorded for this clonotype. The rearrangement links TRBV2 to TRBJ2-1; TRBD2 agrees at 8 bases. CDR1 SNHLY and CDR2 FYNNEI come from the germline V gene. This CDR3 contains 15 residues. The V segment lost 3 bases and the J segment 10 bases; nucleotides outside the gene matches: 11. Here the CDR3 reads CASSERAGGSLEQFF. DNA for the CDR3: TGTGCCAGCAGTGAGCGGGCGGGGGGTTCGTTAGAGCAGTTCTTC.

This clonotype was seen many times. The chain has TRBV5-1 and TRBJ2-7; the D is unclear. Trimming left V 4 bases short and J 7 bases short, with 15 bases between. Germline CDR1 is SGHRS and CDR2 is YFSETQ. CDR3 size: 13 residues. The CDR3 bases are TGCGCCAGCAGCCAACAGCGAGAACAGGAGCAGTACTTC. It is translated as CASSQQREQEQYF.

Only a few counts were recorded for this clonotype. DNA of the CDR3: TGTGCCAGCAGAGTAGACTGGGACACTGAAGCTTTCTTT. This encodes CASRVDWDTEAFF. The rearrangement links TRBV2 to TRBJ1-1, with D uncertain. Trimming left V 6 bases short and J 3 bases short, with 11 bases between. The germline gives CDR1 SNHLY, CDR2 FYNNEI. The CDR3 spans 13 residues.

This clonotype was recorded many times. This chain links TRBV4-1 with TRBJ1-2; 8 bases align to TRBD1. The CDR3 sequence is 16 residues long. Germline V lookup: CDR1 MGHRA, CDR2 YSYEKL. V dropped 4 bases and J dropped 4; count of bases not matched to a gene: 11. The chain's CDR3 is CASSPLGQGAIYGYTF. In DNA form, the CDR3 reads TGCGCCAGCAGCCCCCTCGGGCAGGGGGCTATCTATGGCTACACCTTC.

This clonotype has a count of ten or more. The gene calls are TRBV7-9 and TRBJ2-2; D not certain. The germline CDR1 and CDR2 sequences are SEHNR and FQNEAQ (reference sequence). The CDR3 length is 13 residues. Deletions cut 1 base from V and 7 bases from J, with 7 bases between. CDR3 nucleotide sequence: TGTGCCAGCAGCTTAGACCCGTACGGGGAGCTGTTTTTT. This gives the protein CASSLDPYGELFF.

The table lists this clonotype with many counts. The chain recombines TRBV7-2 with TRBJ1-5, with a tentative D call TRBD1 (6 bases). V was clipped by 6 bases and J by 4 bases, with 16 bases between them. The CDR3 length is 15 residues. In germline, CDR1 is SGHTA, CDR2 FQGNSA. This CDR3 is CASSATGTHNQPQHF. DNA of the CDR3: TGTGCCAGCAGTGCGACCGGGACACATAATCAGCCCCAGCATTTT.

Ten or more counts support this clonotype. The chain combines TRBV20-1 with TRBJ1-1; D remains unclear. The ends were cut back, 3 bases at V and 3 bases at J, with 11 bases in the middle. CDR3 length: 13 residues. The germline V gene has CDR1 DFQATT and CDR2 SNEGSKA (reference sequence). The CDR3 here is CSARDVGYTEAFF. CDR3 DNA sequence: TGCAGTGCTAGGGATGTGGGGTACACTGAAGCTTTCTTT.

The sample holds many counts of this clonotype. The genes are TRBV12-3 or TRBV12-4 and TRBJ1-3; D not certain. The ends were cut back, 6 bases at V and 0 bases at J, with 21 bases in the middle. The CDR3 consists of 18 residues. The CDR3: CASRDPYGTAGSGNTIYF. Here the CDR3 DNA reads TGTGCCAGCAGGGATCCTTACGGAACGGCGGGCTCTGGAAACACCATATATTTT.

This clonotype was observed at least ten times. This chain uses TRBV11-2 with TRBJ1-1; possibly TRBD1 for D (5 bases). The V end lost 1 base, the J end lost 5 bases, and 11 bases lay between the germline ends. The CDR3 is made up of 14 amino acids. Per germline, CDR1 SGHAT and CDR2 FQNNGV. CDR3 in DNA: TGTGCCAGCAGCTTAGCATTGCAGGGAACTGAAGCTTTCTTT. It is translated as CASSLALQGTEAFF.

The chain is built from TRBV9 and TRBJ2-1; 9 nucleotides align to TRBD1. CDR1 and CDR2 from the germline V gene are SGDLS and YYNGEE. There are 19 residues in the CDR3. V shed 0 bases, J shed 2 bases, and the junction held 12 bases outside the gene matches. The CDR3 nucleotides read TGTGCCAGCAGCGTAGCGGGACAGGGTCGTGGGCGACCCTACAATGAGCAGTTCTTC. This encodes CASSVAGQGRGRPYNEQFF.

This clonotype was seen more than once but under ten times. This chain joins TRBV6-2 or TRBV6-3 and TRBJ1-1, with D tentatively TRBD1 (5 bases). Trimming pared 2 bases from V and 4 bases from J, leaving 11 bases between. The CDR3 contains 14 residues. Germline V gene lookup returns CDR1 MNHEY and CDR2 SVGEGT. The CDR3 DNA reads as TGTGCCAGCAGTTACCTCAGGGCCGGCACTGAAGCTTTCTTT. Translated, it gives CASSYLRAGTEAFF.

This clonotype has at least ten counts. CDR3 sequence (DNA): TGTGCCAGCAGCTTAGAGGGGACAGGGGGCATCTACGAGCAGTACTTC. Translated: CASSLEGTGGIYEQYF. The chain links TRBV7-8 to TRBJ2-7; 12 bases align to TRBD1. V lost 1 base, J lost 3 bases, and 4 bases stayed unmatched. Per germline, CDR1 SGHVS and CDR2 FQNEAQ. The CDR3 runs 16 residues.

This clonotype was observed many times. V usage is TRBV27 and J usage is TRBJ2-7, with 7 nucleotides matching TRBD1. The germline V gene encodes CDR1 MNHEY and CDR2 SMNVEV (reference sequence). V lost 5 bases to trimming and J lost 2 bases; unmatched junction nucleotides: 12. CDR3 length: 16 residues. The DNA of the CDR3 is TGTGCCAGCAGTCCCCCCCCGCGACAGGGAACCTACGAGCAGTACTTC. It is translated as CASSPPPRQGTYEQYF.

This clonotype was seen many times. The V gene is TRBV29-1, the J gene TRBJ1-4, with a possible D match to TRBD1 (6 bases). The CDR3 consists of 14 residues. Trimming pared 7 bases from V and 6 bases from J, leaving 18 bases between. In germline, CDR1 is SQVTM, CDR2 ANQGSEA. This CDR3 reads CSARMTGRYEKLFF. DNA of the CDR3: TGCAGCGCCAGGATGACAGGACGCTATGAAAAACTGTTTTTT.

The sample holds a few counts of this clonotype. V usage is TRBV6-2 or TRBV6-3 and J usage is TRBJ1-1, with D hard to call. CDR3 length equals 12 residues. Germline assignment: CDR1 MNHEY and CDR2 SVGEGT. V lost 1 base and J 1 base, leaving 1 base between the germline ends. CDR3 region: CASSYWNTEAFF. The CDR3 DNA follows: TGTGCCAGCAGTTACTGGAACACTGAAGCTTTCTTT.

This clonotype was seen a handful of times. The chain combines TRBV3-1 with TRBJ1-2; D is ambiguous. V lost 0 bases and J 8 bases, leaving 7 bases between the germline ends. The CDR3 extends over 12 amino acids. CDR1 is LGHDT, CDR2 YNNKEL, per germline (reference sequence). CDR3 DNA: TGTGCCAGCAGCCAAGAACCACGCGGCTACACCTTC. Translated: CASSQEPRGYTF.

This clonotype was recorded at least ten times. CDR3 DNA sequence: TGCAGTGCCATCCGGGTAGCCCACTCTGGAAACACCATATATTTT. This translates into CSAIRVAHSGNTIYF. The rearrangement uses TRBV20-1 and TRBJ1-3, with unresolved D. CDR3 length equals 15 residues. Per the germline V gene, CDR1 is DFQATT and CDR2 is SNEGSKA (reference sequence). V was pared by 6 bases and J by 0 bases, with 15 bases between.

This clonotype showed up just a few times. The V gene is TRBV19, the J gene TRBJ2-2; maybe TRBD2 (6 bases). Looked up from germline, CDR1 is LNHDA and CDR2 is SQIVND (reference sequence). Trimming removed 6 bases at V and 0 bases at J, with 8 bases between. This CDR3 contains 14 residues. The CDR3 reads CASRSGANTGELFF. CDR3 sequence (DNA): TGTGCCAGTAGGTCGGGGGCGAACACCGGGGAGCTGTTTTTT. Full variable domain (rest looked up from reference TRBV19 and TRBJ2-2): DGGITQSPKYLFRKEGQNVTLSCEQNLNHDAMYWYRQDPGQGLRLIYYSQIVNDFQKGDIAEGYSVSREKKESFPLTVTSAQKNPTAFYLCASRSGANTGELFFGEGSRLTVL.

This clonotype was seen many times. The J gene is TRBJ1-6, the V gene TRBV19; 8 nucleotides align to TRBD1. Germline lookup yields CDR1 LNHDA and CDR2 SQIVND (reference sequence). CDR3 size: 13 residues. V gave up 10 bases and J gave up 7 bases; unmatched junction bases: 6. CDR3 DNA: TGTGCCACCCAGGGGGCGGCGAATTCACCCCTCCACTTT. Translating gives CATQGAANSPLHF.

This clonotype was observed at least ten times. The V and J genes are TRBV4-2 and TRBJ2-6, with D tentatively TRBD1 or TRBD2 (6 bases each). Trimming removed 3 bases from V and 4 bases from J, with 13 bases in between. This CDR3 is 16 amino acids long. Germline CDR1 reads LGHNA; CDR2 reads YNFKEQ. DNA of the CDR3: TGTGCCAGCAGCCAGCAGGAGGGGGAAGGGGCCAACGTCCTGACTTTC. The encoded protein is CASSQQEGEGANVLTF.

The chain uses TRBV6-5 and TRBJ1-6; D gene unclear. CDR3 length equals 18 residues. Trimming took 0 bases from V and 0 from J, leaving 12 bases between them. The V gene's germline CDR1 is MNHEY and CDR2 SVGAGI. DNA of the CDR3: TGTGCCAGCAGTTACTCCCTCATCAGCCCCTCCTATAATTCACCCCTCCACTTT. Amino acid sequence: CASSYSLISPSYNSPLHF.

The sample holds many counts of this clonotype. This chain joins TRBV7-2 and TRBJ1-1, with 11 bases matching TRBD1. CDR1 is SGHTA and CDR2 is FQGNSA in the germline V gene. The V gene end was trimmed by 5 bases and the J gene end by 5 bases; junction bases not matched to a gene: 4. This CDR3 spans 14 amino acids. The CDR3 DNA reads as TGTGCCAGCAGCCCGGACAGGGGGCGAACTGAAGCTTTCTTT. This encodes CASSPDRGRTEAFF.

This clonotype was picked up many times. The chain carries TRBV7-2 and TRBJ2-2; 7 positions agree with TRBD2. From germline, CDR1 is SGHTA and CDR2 FQGNSA. Trimming took 5 bases from V and 1 from J; bases not matched to a gene: 7. This CDR3 is built from 16 residues. The CDR3 DNA is TGTGCCAGCAGCGACTATACTAGCGTGAACACCGGGGAGCTGTTTTTT. Its translation: CASSDYTSVNTGELFF.

This chain joins TRBV2 and TRBJ2-3; TRBD2 aligns across 8 bases. The J segment lost 1 base and the V segment lost 6 bases, leaving 9 bases of the junction unmatched. CDR3 length equals 16 residues. Germline loops: CDR1 SNHLY, CDR2 FYNNEI. The CDR3 DNA reads TGTGCCAGCAGCCGGACTAGCCGGGACGGCACAGATACGCAGTATTTT. It specifies CASSRTSRDGTDTQYF. Using reference TRBV2 and TRBJ2-3 for the parts outside the CDR3, the full variable domain is EPEVTQTPSHQVTQMGQEVILRCVPISNHLYFYWYRQILGQKVEFLVSFYNNEISEKSEIFDDQFSVERPDGSNFTLKIRSTKLEDSAMYFCASSRTSRDGTDTQYFGPGTRLTVL.

The chain is built from TRBV2 and TRBJ2-3; 7 bases agree with TRBD2. The CDR3 loop spans 13 amino acids. The germline V gene has CDR1 SNHLY and CDR2 FYNNEI. V was pared by 7 bases and J by 3 bases, with 4 bases of the junction left unmatched. Here the CDR3 reads CASNGGETDTQYF. The CDR3, as DNA: TGTGCCAGCAATGGGGGGGAAACAGATACGCAGTATTTT. The entire variable domain, with the rest obtained from reference TRBV2 and TRBJ2-3, is as follows: EPEVTQTPSHQVTQMGQEVILRCVPISNHLYFYWYRQILGQKVEFLVSFYNNEISEKSEIFDDQFSVERPDGSNFTLKIRSTKLEDSAMYFCASNGGETDTQYFGPGTRLTVL.

This chain links TRBV5-6 with TRBJ1-5; no clear D. Germline CDR1 is SGHDT and CDR2 is YYEEEE. CDR3 length: 17 amino acids. The V and J ends lost 0 bases and 0 bases respectively, with 13 bases between them. The CDR3 loop is CASSLARGGYSNQPQHF. The CDR3 nucleotides are TGTGCCAGCAGCTTGGCCCGGGGAGGCTATAGCAATCAGCCCCAGCATTTT.

This clonotype was seen a handful of times. The chain uses TRBV12-3 or TRBV12-4 and TRBJ1-1; D gene ambiguous. The CDR3 covers 15 residues. V lost 6 bases, J lost 4 bases, and 18 bases lay in between. The CDR3 protein is CASSTPVVRGTEAFF. Written as DNA, the CDR3 is TGTGCCAGCAGCACCCCCGTGGTCCGTGGCACTGAAGCTTTCTTT.

This clonotype was counted at least ten times. The chain employs TRBV5-1 and TRBJ2-7, with TRBD1 identical over 8 bases. Looked up from germline, CDR1 is SGHRS and CDR2 is YFSETQ. There are 16 residues in the CDR3. V gave up 3 bases and J gave up 1 base; unmatched junction bases: 9. The CDR3 reads CASSSGGQGPSYEQYF. CDR3 in DNA: TGCGCCAGCAGCTCAGGTGGACAGGGACCATCCTACGAGCAGTACTTC. Together with reference TRBV5-1 and TRBJ2-7, the CDR3 gives the full variable domain: KAGVTQTPRYLIKTRGQQVTLSCSPISGHRSVSWYQQTPGQGLQFLFEYFSETQRNKGNFPGRFSGRQFSNSRSEMNVSTLELGDSALYLCASSSGGQGPSYEQYFGPGTRLTVT.